This T cell receptor (beta chain) originates from a study of blood T cell repertoires in COVID-19. Libraries were prepared by immunoSEQ multiplex PCR; TCRdb keeps only in-frame clonotypes and omits some of them. The sample has over 250,000 clones; approximately 83% are singletons. What was sequenced was peripheral blood. The source is a woman in her seventies with acute or convalescent COVID-19.

This CDR3 is CASSLDRSQPQHF. CDR3 nucleotides: TGCGCCAGCAGCTTGGACCGGAGTCAGCCCCAGCATTTT. This chain uses TRBV5-1 with TRBJ1-5; D not resolved. The CDR3 contains 13 residues. The germline V and J ends were trimmed by 0 bases and 6 bases, with 7 bases remaining between them. The germline CDR1 and CDR2 sequences are SGHRS and YFSETQ.